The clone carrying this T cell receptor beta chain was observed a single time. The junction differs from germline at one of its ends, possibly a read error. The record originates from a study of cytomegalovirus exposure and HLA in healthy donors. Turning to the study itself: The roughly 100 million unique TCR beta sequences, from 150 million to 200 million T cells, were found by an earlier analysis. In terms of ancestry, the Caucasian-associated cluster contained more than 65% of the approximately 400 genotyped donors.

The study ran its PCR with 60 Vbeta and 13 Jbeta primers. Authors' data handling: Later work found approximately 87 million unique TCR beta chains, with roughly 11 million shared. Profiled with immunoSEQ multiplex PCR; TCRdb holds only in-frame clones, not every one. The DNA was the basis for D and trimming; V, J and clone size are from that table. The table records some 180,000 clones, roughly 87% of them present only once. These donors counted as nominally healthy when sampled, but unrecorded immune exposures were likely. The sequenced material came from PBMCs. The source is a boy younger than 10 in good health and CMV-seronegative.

CDR3 sequence reads: CASSEPDQEAQYF. The CDR3 region has the DNA TGTGCCAGCAGCGAGCCCGACCAAGAGGCCCAGTACTTC. This sequence joins TRBV5-4 and TRBJ2-5; D uncertain. Per germline, CDR1 SGHNT and CDR2 YYREEE (reference sequence). This CDR3 contains 13 residues.